This TCR beta chain stems from a study of T cell responses to AZD1222 COVID-19 vaccine. Overall study results and limits: Spike-specific TCR breadth and depth grew following two AZD1222 doses.

Concerning this clone: Its specificity is unknown.

The J segment lost 4 bases and the V segment lost 5 bases, leaving 6 bases of the junction unmatched. Germline values: CDR1 MDHEN, CDR2 SYDVKM. The CDR3 totals 14 residues. Profiled with immunoSEQ multiplex PCR; TCRdb holds only in-frame clones, not every one. Of some 120,000 clones in the sample, 70% to 90% are singletons; the top ten hold approximately 9.6%. The receptor comes from an adult in good health. The sample consisted of peripheral blood, taken on day 0 of AZD1222 vaccination. The chain carries TRBV28 and TRBJ1-2; 8 nucleotides line up with TRBD1. CDR3: CASSTGQGAYGYTF. In DNA form, the CDR3 reads TGTGCCAGCAGTACTGGACAGGGCGCCTATGGCTACACCTTC.